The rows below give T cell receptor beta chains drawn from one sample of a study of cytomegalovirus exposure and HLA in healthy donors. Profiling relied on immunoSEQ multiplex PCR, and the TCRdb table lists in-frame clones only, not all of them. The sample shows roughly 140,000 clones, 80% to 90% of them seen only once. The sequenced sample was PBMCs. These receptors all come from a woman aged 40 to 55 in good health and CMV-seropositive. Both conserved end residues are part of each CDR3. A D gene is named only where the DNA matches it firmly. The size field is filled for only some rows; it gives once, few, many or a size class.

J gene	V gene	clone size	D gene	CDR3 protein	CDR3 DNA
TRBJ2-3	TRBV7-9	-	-	CSGSDSSTDTQYF	TGTTCCGGATCAGACAGTAGCACAGATACGCAGTATTTT
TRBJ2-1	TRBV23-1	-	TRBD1	CASSQSGTDKSYNEQFF	TGCGCCAGCAGTCAATCCGGGACAGACAAATCGTACAATGAGCAGTTCTTC
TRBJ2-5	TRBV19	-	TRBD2	CASSIRSGVPETQYF	TGTGCCAGTAGTATTAGGAGCGGGGTCCCAGAGACCCAGTACTTC
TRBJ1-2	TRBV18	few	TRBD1	CASSPGQGGGYTF	TGTGCCAGCTCACCAGGACAGGGTGGTGGCTACACCTTC
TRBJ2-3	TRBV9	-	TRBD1	CASSVGQGADTQYF	TGTGCCAGCAGCGTAGGACAGGGAGCAGATACGCAGTATTTT
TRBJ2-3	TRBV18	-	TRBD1	CASSGQGVADTQYF	TGTGCCAGCTCGGGACAGGGGGTAGCAGATACGCAGTATTTT
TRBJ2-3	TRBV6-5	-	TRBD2	CASSYSGAGGEDTQYF	TGTGCCAGCAGTTACTCGGGAGCGGGAGGGGAAGATACGCAGTATTTT
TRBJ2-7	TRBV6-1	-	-	CASRGVASAAYEQYF	TGTGCCAGCAGAGGAGTGGCTAGCGCTGCCTACGAGCAGTACTTC
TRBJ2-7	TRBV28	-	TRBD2	CASHAGGTYEQYF	TGTGCCAGCCATGCGGGAGGAACCTACGAGCAGTACTTC
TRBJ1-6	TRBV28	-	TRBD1	CASRTTGANSPLHF	TGTGCCAGCAGAACGACAGGGGCAAATTCACCCCTCCACTTT
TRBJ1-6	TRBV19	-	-	CASSSGQSYNSPLHF	TGTGCCAGTAGTAGCGGACAGTCCTATAATTCACCCCTCCACTTT
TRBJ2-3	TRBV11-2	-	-	CASSLMSPHTQYF	TGTGCCAGCAGCTTAATGAGCCCCCATACGCAGTATTTT
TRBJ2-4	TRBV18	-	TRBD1	CASSPGQGKNIQYF	TGTGCCAGCTCACCGGGACAGGGCAAAAACATTCAGTACTTC
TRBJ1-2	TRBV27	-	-	CASSPSRSNYGYTF	TGTGCCAGCAGTCCCTCGCGATCTAACTATGGCTACACCTTC
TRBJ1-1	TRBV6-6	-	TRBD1	CASSRRGVDTEAFF	TGTGCCAGCAGCCGCAGGGGGGTGGACACTGAAGCTTTCTTT
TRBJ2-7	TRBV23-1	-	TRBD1	CASSQDRVTYEQYF	TGCGCCAGCAGCCAAGACAGGGTAACTTACGAGCAGTACTTC
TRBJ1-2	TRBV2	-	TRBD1	CASRMGQGPNYGYTF	TGTGCCAGCAGGATGGGACAGGGGCCTAACTATGGCTACACCTTC
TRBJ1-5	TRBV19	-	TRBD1	CAGPSQQGRQPQHF	TGTGCCGGCCCAAGCCAACAGGGGAGGCAGCCCCAGCATTTT
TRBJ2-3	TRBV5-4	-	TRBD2	CASSQGPSGTSTDTQYF	TGTGCCAGCAGCCAAGGACCTAGCGGAACTAGCACAGATACGCAGTATTTT
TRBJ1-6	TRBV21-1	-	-	CASKTQESSYNSPLHF	TGTGCCAGCAAGACACAGGAGAGCTCCTATAATTCACCCCTCCACTTT
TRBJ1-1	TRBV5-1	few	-	CASRSQSNTEAFF	TGCGCCAGCAGATCTCAGTCGAACACTGAAGCTTTCTTT
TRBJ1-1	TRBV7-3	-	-	CASSLTGQNTEAFF	TGTGCCAGCAGCTTAACGGGACAGAACACTGAAGCTTTCTTT
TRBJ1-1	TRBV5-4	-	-	CASSLAATTDTEAFF	TGTGCCAGCAGCTTGGCCGCGACAACAGACACTGAAGCTTTCTTT
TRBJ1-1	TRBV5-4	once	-	CASSPPGSRENTEAFF	TGTGCCAGCAGCCCTCCTGGGTCCAGGGAGAACACTGAAGCTTTCTTT
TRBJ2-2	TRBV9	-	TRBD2	CASGGGLNTGELFF	TGTGCCAGTGGGGGAGGGTTGAACACCGGGGAGCTGTTTTTT
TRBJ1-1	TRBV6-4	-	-	CASSEVAGTEAFF	TGTGCCAGCAGTGAGGTTGCAGGGACTGAAGCTTTCTTT
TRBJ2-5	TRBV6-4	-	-	CASSQGLSETQYF	TGTGCCAGCAGTCAGGGACTCTCAGAGACCCAGTACTTC
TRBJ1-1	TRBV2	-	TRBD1	CATAQGERNTEAFF	TGTGCCACCGCCCAGGGGGAAAGGAACACTGAAGCTTTCTTT
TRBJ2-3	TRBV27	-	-	CASSLSQALVGGSTDTQYF	TGTGCCAGCAGTTTATCGCAGGCCCTCGTAGGAGGTAGCACAGATACGCAGTATTTT
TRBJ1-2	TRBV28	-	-	CASSFYAAYGYTF	TGTGCCAGCAGTTTTTACGCGGCCTATGGCTACACCTTC
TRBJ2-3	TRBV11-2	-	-	CASSLQGDFPDTQYF	TGTGCCAGCAGCCTACAGGGTGATTTTCCAGATACGCAGTATTTT
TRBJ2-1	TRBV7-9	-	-	CASSFPGSSYNEQFF	TGTGCCAGCAGCTTTCCGGGGAGCTCCTACAATGAGCAGTTCTTC
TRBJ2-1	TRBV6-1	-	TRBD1	CASSTGANGWKRFF	TGTGCCAGCAGTACAGGGGCCAACGGGTGGAAGCGGTTCTTC
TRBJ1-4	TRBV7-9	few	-	CASSLDSGEKLFF	TGTGCCAGCAGCTTAGATTCGGGTGAAAAACTGTTTTTT
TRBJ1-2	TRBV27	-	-	CASSPDRLYGYTF	TGTGCCAGCAGTCCAGACCGACTCTATGGCTACACCTTC
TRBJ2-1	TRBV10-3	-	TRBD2	CAISMTSGSMRNEQFF	TGTGCCATCAGCATGACTAGCGGGAGTATGAGAAATGAGCAGTTCTTC
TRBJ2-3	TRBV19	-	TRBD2	CASSTAFAGGGTDTQYF	TGTGCCAGTAGTACCGCGTTTGCGGGGGGGGGCACAGATACGCAGTATTTT
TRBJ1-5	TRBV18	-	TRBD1	CASSQRTGGFQPQHF	TGTGCCAGCTCACAAAGGACAGGGGGCTTTCAGCCCCAGCATTTT
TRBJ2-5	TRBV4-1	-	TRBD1	CASSQERAGGSRETQYF	TGCGCCAGCAGCCAAGAAAGGGCAGGGGGTTCACGGGAGACCCAGTACTTC